Following are 24 T cell receptor beta chains from one sample sequenced in a study of blood T cell repertoires in COVID-19. The protocol was immunoSEQ multiplex PCR, while the TCRdb copy is restricted to in-frame clones and leaves out a portion. The repertoire holds approximately 250,000 clones, approximately 86% seen once, with under 15% in the top ten. The specimen was peripheral blood. Every receptor here comes from a woman between 65 and 79 years old with COVID-19, enrolled during active disease.

The chain has TRBV9 and TRBJ1-2; 7 bases match TRBD1. This CDR3 spans 14 amino acids. In germline, CDR1 is SGDLS, CDR2 YYNGEE. The V and J ends lost 3 bases and 4 bases, in that order; junction bases with no gene match: 6. The CDR3 reads CASSALRDSYGYTF. DNA for the CDR3: TGTGCCAGCAGCGCCCTCCGGGACAGCTATGGCTACACCTTC.

The chain combines TRBV5-4 with TRBJ1-1; D possibly corresponds to TRBD1 (5 bases). The germline gives CDR1 SGHNT, CDR2 YYREEE (reference sequence). The CDR3 loop spans 15 amino acids. The ends were cut back, 0 bases at V and 0 bases at J, with 9 bases in the middle. CDR3 protein: CASSLDSGVNTEAFF. In nucleotides, the CDR3 is TGTGCCAGCAGCTTGGATTCGGGGGTGAACACTGAAGCTTTCTTT.

As to this clone: This sample also contains other DNA sequences that code for the same CDR3. The CDR3 DNA reads as TGTGCCAGTAGTATAGGCGGCGGCCCGAGCTCCTACGAGCAGTACTTC. Its protein product is CASSIGGGPSSYEQYF. This chain uses TRBV19 with TRBJ2-7, with D unclear. The V end was cut by 1 base, the J end by 0 bases, with 13 bases between. Germline V gene sequence: CDR1 LNHDA, CDR2 SQIVND (reference sequence). The CDR3 runs to 16 residues.

CDR3 protein: CASSPGTGRLGGYTF. CDR3 bases: TGTGCCAGCAGTCCCGGGACAGGAAGGTTAGGGGGCTACACCTTC. V is TRBV27 and J is TRBJ1-2, with TRBD1 identical over 8 bases. J gave up 8 bases and V 5 bases, and 13 bases lay outside the gene matches. From germline, CDR1 is MNHEY and CDR2 SMNVEV (reference sequence). The CDR3 length is 15 residues.

This chain connects TRBV2 to TRBJ1-1, with D perhaps matching TRBD1 (5 bases). The CDR3 runs 13 residues. V dropped 6 bases and J dropped 4 bases, with 12 bases sitting between them. Germline CDR1 reads SNHLY; CDR2 reads FYNNEI. The CDR3 sequence is CASSTQGSTEAFF. CDR3 DNA sequence: TGTGCCAGCAGCACCCAGGGTTCCACTGAAGCTTTCTTT.

This rearrangement joins TRBV7-9 to TRBJ2-7; D is perhaps TRBD1 (6 bases). CDR3 size: 13 residues. Germline lookup yields CDR1 SEHNR and CDR2 FQNEAQ (reference sequence). V was cut by 1 base and J by 2 bases, with 6 bases left in between. This CDR3 reads CASSLGDTYEQYF. CDR3 DNA sequence: TGTGCCAGCAGCTTAGGGGACACCTACGAGCAGTACTTC.

This CDR3 reads CASRGGSGGRETQYF. The CDR3 bases are TGTGCAAGTCGCGGAGGTAGCGGGGGTAGAGAGACCCAGTACTTC. J is TRBJ2-5 and V is TRBV12-2; no check of the table's D call, TRBD2, against the DNA was made. TRBV12-2 is classified as a pseudogene. The CDR3 totals 15 residues.

The V call is TRBV24-1, the J call TRBJ2-3; D perhaps matches TRBD2 (5 bases). Deletions cut 2 bases from V and 7 bases from J, with 9 bases between. From germline, CDR1 is KGHDR and CDR2 SFDVKD. The CDR3 is made up of 13 amino acids. The CDR3 is CATSDSRGYTQYF. In nucleotides, the CDR3 is TGTGCCACCAGTGATTCTCGGGGTTATACGCAGTATTTT.

The V gene is TRBV6-5, the J gene TRBJ1-6; D unclear. CDR3 length: 13 amino acids. Germline V gene data show CDR1 as MNHEY and CDR2 as SVGAGI. The V end lost 8 bases, the J end lost 9 bases, and 14 bases lay between the germline ends. CDR3: CASGRGGTSPLHF. The CDR3, as DNA: TGTGCCAGCGGGCGGGGAGGCACTTCACCCCTCCACTTT.

The V and J genes are TRBV10-3 and TRBJ1-1; 8 bases map to TRBD1. Looked up from germline, CDR1 is ENHRY and CDR2 is SYGVKD. The length of the CDR3 is 14 residues. The ends lost 3 bases at V and 5 bases at J; junction bases unmatched: 5. In DNA form, the CDR3 reads TGTGCCATCAGTGATTTGACAGGGGAGACTGAAGCTTTCTTT. This encodes CAISDLTGETEAFF.

The rearrangement joins TRBV2 to TRBJ2-1; 9 bases are a match to TRBD1. Germline values: CDR1 SNHLY, CDR2 FYNNEI. The junction had 6 bases not matched to a gene; V was cut back by 5 bases and J by 7 bases. The CDR3 contains 14 residues. Here the CDR3 reads CASSTGTGRNEQFF. CDR3 sequence (DNA): TGTGCCAGCAGTACCGGGACAGGGAGGAATGAGCAGTTCTTC.

The gene calls are TRBV18 and TRBJ1-1, with unresolved D. The CDR3 consists of 13 residues. Trimming left V 1 base short and J 6 bases short, with 9 bases between. The germline V gene encodes CDR1 KGHSH and CDR2 LQKENI. The CDR3 DNA reads as TGTGCCAGCTCACCACAGCGGGAGGCTGAAGCTTTCTTT. Protein: CASSPQREAEAFF.

This clone was seen once. CDR3 residues: CAWSVLGSTDTQYF. CDR3 coding DNA: TGTGCCTGGAGTGTACTAGGGAGCACAGATACGCAGTATTTT. The chain recombines TRBV30 with TRBJ2-3, with D possibly matching TRBD2 (5 bases). The ends were cut back, 0 bases at V and 0 bases at J, with 7 bases in the middle. The CDR3 has 14 amino acids. Germline values: CDR1 GTSNPN, CDR2 SVGIG (reference sequence).

This chain connects TRBV30 to TRBJ2-2, with 10 positions matching TRBD1. The CDR3 has 16 residues. The V and J ends lost 1 base and 7 bases, in that order; junction bases with no gene match: 9. Germline V gene sequence: CDR1 GTSNPN, CDR2 SVGIG (reference sequence). The CDR3 nucleotides read TGTGCCTGGAGTGGGTTTAGGGGACAGGGGATCGGGGAGCTGTTTTTT. Amino acid sequence: CAWSGFRGQGIGELFF.

This clone has a handful of counts. The chain is built from TRBV5-1 and TRBJ2-1; TRBD1 matches 9 bases. The CDR3 has 15 residues. Trimming cost V 5 bases and J 2 bases; bases outside gene matches: 5. Germline V gene lookup returns CDR1 SGHRS and CDR2 YFSETQ. CDR3 in amino acids: CASRSGQGAYNEQFF. CDR3 in DNA: TGCGCCAGCAGGTCGGGACAGGGCGCCTACAATGAGCAGTTCTTC.

The V and J genes are TRBV4-1 and TRBJ2-3, with TRBD2 matching over 9 bases. The CDR3 has 17 residues. The J segment lost 2 bases and the V segment lost 4 bases, leaving 10 bases of the junction unmatched. Germline lookup yields CDR1 MGHRA and CDR2 YSYEKL. The CDR3 region is CASSPVVAGVLTDTQYF. In nucleotides, the CDR3 is TGCGCCAGCAGCCCGGTGGTAGCGGGGGTCCTCACAGATACGCAGTATTTT.

The chain couples TRBV5-4 to TRBJ1-4; 7 positions match TRBD1. With 0 bases clipped from V and 4 bases from J, the junction kept 6 bases outside the gene matches. The CDR3 consists of 16 residues. The germline V gene has CDR1 SGHNT and CDR2 YYREEE (reference sequence). For the CDR3, the DNA is TGTGCCAGCAGCTTGGAGGTTGGGACAGATAATGAAAAACTGTTTTTT. Protein: CASSLEVGTDNEKLFF.

The rearrangement joins TRBV3-1 (or the pseudogene TRBV3-2) to TRBJ1-3; 8 bases are a match to TRBD1. The CDR3 spans 14 residues. Looked up from germline, CDR1 is LGHDT and CDR2 is YNNKEL (reference sequence). The junction had 1 base not matched to a gene; V was cut back by 2 bases and J by 4 bases. The CDR3 is CASSQSGGGNTIYF. DNA of the CDR3: TGTGCCAGCAGCCAATCAGGGGGCGGAAACACCATATATTTT.

This rearrangement joins TRBV28 to TRBJ2-3; a possible D gene is TRBD1 (7 bases). This CDR3 has 14 residues. CDR1 and CDR2 from the germline V gene are MDHEN and SYDVKM. The CDR3 is CALTAGGITDTQYF. The DNA for the CDR3 is TGTGCTCTGACGGCAGGGGGGATCACAGATACGCAGTATTTT.

As regards this clone: The same CDR3 arises from other DNA sequences in this sample as well. The chain joins TRBV18 to TRBJ1-5; TRBD1 aligns across 7 bases. J gave up 0 bases and V 6 bases, and 2 bases lay outside the gene matches. The CDR3 totals 14 residues. CDR1 and CDR2 (germline): KGHSH, LQKENI. The CDR3 nucleotides are TGTGCCAGCTCTGACAGGGATAGCAATCAGCCCCAGCATTTT. Amino acids: CASSDRDSNQPQHF.

About this clone itself: The junction differs from germline at one of its ends, possibly a read error. The CDR3 region is CASTRTGEKDLF. In DNA, the CDR3 is TGTGCCAGCACCCGGACAGGGGAAAAGGACCTCTTC. The rearrangement links TRBV3-1 (or the pseudogene TRBV3-2) to TRBJ1-2; 9 bases map to TRBD1. The CDR3 totals 12 residues. The V gene's germline CDR1 is LGHDT and CDR2 YNNKEL (reference sequence).

The CDR3 protein is CASSYIRDQPQHF. Here the CDR3 DNA reads TGTGCCAGCAGTTATATCAGGGATCAGCCCCAGCATTTT. The gene calls are TRBV27 and TRBJ1-5; TRBD1 is a possible D gene (5 bases). The CDR3 has 13 residues. Germline V gene sequence: CDR1 MNHEY, CDR2 SMNVEV (reference sequence). V dropped 4 bases and J dropped 5 bases, with 9 bases sitting between them.

The chain has TRBV6-1 and TRBJ1-1; D gene ambiguous. Between the trimmed V and J ends, which lost 6 bases and 6 bases, there was a span of 17 bases. The CDR3 sequence is 14 residues long. Germline V gene lookup returns CDR1 MNHNS and CDR2 SASEGT. The CDR3 here is CASSNSKREAEAFF. In nucleotides, the CDR3 is TGTGCCAGCAGCAATTCAAAGAGGGAAGCTGAAGCTTTCTTT.

This clone occurred once. The chain joins TRBV4-1 to TRBJ2-6; the match to TRBD2 covers 9 bases. The CDR3 is 17 residues long. After removal of 4 bases from V and 0 bases from J, the junction contained 4 bases not matched to a gene. CDR1 MGHRA and CDR2 YSYEKL come from the germline V gene. CDR3 sequence (DNA): TGCGCCAGCAGCCCGGGACTAGCATACTCTGGGGCCAACGTCCTGACTTTC. Encoded protein: CASSPGLAYSGANVLTF.